These 2 T cell receptor beta chains were all obtained from the same sample, sequenced in a study of CD8 T cells in Susac syndrome. Reverse transcription of roughly 0.45 to 1 ug RNA used random hexamers. TCRdb processed the immunoSEQ multiplex PCR reads anew with MiXCR; each CDR3 protein has one entry. Among tens of thousands of distinct CDR3 sequences listed, roughly 94% were seen once. Material for sequencing was CD4+ T cells from PBMCs. The receptors derive from a human donor with Susac syndrome.

The chain links TRBV23-1 to TRBJ2-7; D gene uncertain. TRBV23-1 is classed as an ORF, of uncertain function. V was shortened by 1 base and J by 9 bases, with 4 bases between the two germline ends. The CDR3 loop spans 10 amino acids. The CDR3 region is CASSQWAQYF. CDR3 nucleotides: TGCGCCAGCAGTCAATGGGCGCAGTACTTC.

This chain links TRBV15 with TRBJ2-7, with D maybe TRBD1 (6 bases). With 3 bases removed from V and 3 bases from J, the gap between germline ends came to 15 bases. CDR1 is LNHNV, CDR2 YYDKDF, per germline (reference sequence). This CDR3 is built from 15 residues. CDR3: CATSSTGPGDYEQYF. DNA for the CDR3: TGTGCCACCAGCAGTACCGGGCCAGGGGACTACGAGCAGTACTTC. The whole variable domain, filled in from reference TRBV15 and TRBJ2-7, reads DAMVIQNPRYQVTQFGKPVTLSCSQTLNHNVMYWYQQKSSQAPKLLFHYYDKDFNNEADTPDNFQSRRPNTSFCFLDIRSPGLGDTAMYLCATSSTGPGDYEQYFGPGTRLTVT.